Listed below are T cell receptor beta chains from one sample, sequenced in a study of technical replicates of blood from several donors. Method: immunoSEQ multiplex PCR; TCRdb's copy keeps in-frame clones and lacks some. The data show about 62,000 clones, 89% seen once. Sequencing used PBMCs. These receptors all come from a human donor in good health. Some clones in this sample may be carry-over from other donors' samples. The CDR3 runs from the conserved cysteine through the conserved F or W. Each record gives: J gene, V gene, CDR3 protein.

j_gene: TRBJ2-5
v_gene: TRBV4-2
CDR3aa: CASSQDPSGGAYQTQYF

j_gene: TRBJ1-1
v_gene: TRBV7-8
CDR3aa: CASSSSDRPNTEAFF

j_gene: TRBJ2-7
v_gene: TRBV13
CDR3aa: CALVGTRDNYEQYF

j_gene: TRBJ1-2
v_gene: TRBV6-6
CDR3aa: CASRRTGDPYGYTF

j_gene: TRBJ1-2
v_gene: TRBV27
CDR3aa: CASSWRQANYGYTF

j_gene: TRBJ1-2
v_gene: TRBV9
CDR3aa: CASSPEKGYTF

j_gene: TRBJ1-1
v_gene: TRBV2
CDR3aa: CASSELAGGGTEAFF

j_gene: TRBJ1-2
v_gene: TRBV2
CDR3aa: CASRGDSWGYTF

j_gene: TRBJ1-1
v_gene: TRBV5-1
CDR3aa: CASSSGGGYTEAFF

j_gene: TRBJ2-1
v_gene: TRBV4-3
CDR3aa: CASSPGTSGSMGEQFF

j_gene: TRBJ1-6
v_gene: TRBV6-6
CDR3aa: CASRLIWDTSRSPLHF

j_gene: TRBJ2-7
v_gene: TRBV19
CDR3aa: CASSTTGGRDEQYF

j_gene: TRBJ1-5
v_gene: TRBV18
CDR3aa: CASSPPRGPNSNQPQHF

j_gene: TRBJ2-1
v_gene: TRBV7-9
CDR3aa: CASRLTSAAGREQFF

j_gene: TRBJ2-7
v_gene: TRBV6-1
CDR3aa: CASSEGTGSYEQYF

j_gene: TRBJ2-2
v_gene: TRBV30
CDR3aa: CARRNTGELFF

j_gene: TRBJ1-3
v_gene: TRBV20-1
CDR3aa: CRTVNTIYF

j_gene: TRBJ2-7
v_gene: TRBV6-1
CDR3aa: CATARGPLSYEQYF

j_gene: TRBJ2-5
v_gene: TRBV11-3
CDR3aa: CASSLDRQTQYF

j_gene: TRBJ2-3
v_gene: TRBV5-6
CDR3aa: CASSSSRGDRLDTQYF

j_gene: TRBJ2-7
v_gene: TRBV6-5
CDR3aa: CASSGTAYEQYF

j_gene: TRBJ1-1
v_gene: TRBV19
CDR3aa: CASRGGQVMNTEAFF

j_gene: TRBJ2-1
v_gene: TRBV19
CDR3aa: CASRYSGRVDEQFF

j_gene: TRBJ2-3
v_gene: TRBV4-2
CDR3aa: CASSQQLAGGSADTQYF

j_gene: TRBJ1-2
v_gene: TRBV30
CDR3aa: CAWRGFYGYTF

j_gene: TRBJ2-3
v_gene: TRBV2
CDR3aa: CASGQGSTDTQYF

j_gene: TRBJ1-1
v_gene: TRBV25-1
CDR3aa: CAAGQGGVTEAFF

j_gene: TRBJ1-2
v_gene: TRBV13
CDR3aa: CASSLGTGSYYGYTF

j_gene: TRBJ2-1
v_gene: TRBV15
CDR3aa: CATSRALAGAGSYNEQFF

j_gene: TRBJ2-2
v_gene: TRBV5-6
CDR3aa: CASSLASTYTGELFF

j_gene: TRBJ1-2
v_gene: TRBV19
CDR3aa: CASIEVCYGYTF

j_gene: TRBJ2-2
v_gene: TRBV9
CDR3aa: CASSVGGLTVTGELFF

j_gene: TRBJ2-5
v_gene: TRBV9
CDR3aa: CASSLRGGNQETQYF

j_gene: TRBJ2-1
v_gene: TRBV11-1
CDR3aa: CASSSRLAGNNEQFF